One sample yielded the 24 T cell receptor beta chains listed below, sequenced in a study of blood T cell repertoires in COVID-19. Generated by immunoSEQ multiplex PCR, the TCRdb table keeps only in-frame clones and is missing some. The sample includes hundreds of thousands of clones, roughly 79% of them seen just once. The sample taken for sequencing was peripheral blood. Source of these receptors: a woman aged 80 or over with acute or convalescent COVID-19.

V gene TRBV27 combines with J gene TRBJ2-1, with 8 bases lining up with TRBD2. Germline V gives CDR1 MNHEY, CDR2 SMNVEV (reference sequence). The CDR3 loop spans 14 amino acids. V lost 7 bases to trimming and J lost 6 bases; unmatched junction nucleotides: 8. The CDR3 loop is CASTKSGTSNEQFF. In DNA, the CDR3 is TGTGCCAGCACCAAATCGGGGACTAGCAATGAGCAGTTCTTC.

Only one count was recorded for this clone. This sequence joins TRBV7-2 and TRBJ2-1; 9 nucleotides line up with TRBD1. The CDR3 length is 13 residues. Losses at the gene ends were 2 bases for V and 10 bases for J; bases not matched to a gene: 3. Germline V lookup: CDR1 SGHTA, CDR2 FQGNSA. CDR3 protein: CASSLTGTGEQFF. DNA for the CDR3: TGTGCCAGCAGCTTAACTGGGACAGGGGAGCAGTTCTTC.

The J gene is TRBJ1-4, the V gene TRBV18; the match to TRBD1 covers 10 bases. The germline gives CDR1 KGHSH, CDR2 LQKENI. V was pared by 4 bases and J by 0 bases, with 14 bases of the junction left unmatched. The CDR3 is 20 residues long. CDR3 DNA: TGTGCCAGCTCACTCACGACTCAGACAGGGGGCCCTTCAACTAATGAAAAACTGTTTTTT. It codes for CASSLTTQTGGPSTNEKLFF. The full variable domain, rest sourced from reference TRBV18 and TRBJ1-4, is NAGVMQNPRHLVRRRGQEARLRCSPMKGHSHVYWYRQLPEEGLKFMVYLQKENIIDESGMPKERFSAEFPKEGPSILRIQQVVRGDSAAYFCASSLTTQTGGPSTNEKLFFGSGTQLSVL.

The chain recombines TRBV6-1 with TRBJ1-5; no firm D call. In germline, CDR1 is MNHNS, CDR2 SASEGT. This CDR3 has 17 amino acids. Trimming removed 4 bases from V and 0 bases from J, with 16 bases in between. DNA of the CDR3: TGTGCCAGCAGTGTGGCCATGTCCCCTTATAGCAATCAGCCCCAGCATTTT. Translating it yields CASSVAMSPYSNQPQHF.

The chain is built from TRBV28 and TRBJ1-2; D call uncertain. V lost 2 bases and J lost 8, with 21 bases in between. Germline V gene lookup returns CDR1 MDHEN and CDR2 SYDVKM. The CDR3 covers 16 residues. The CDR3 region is CASSLEGNHNRGGYTF. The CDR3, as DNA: TGTGCCAGCAGTTTAGAGGGTAACCATAACAGAGGCGGCTACACCTTC.

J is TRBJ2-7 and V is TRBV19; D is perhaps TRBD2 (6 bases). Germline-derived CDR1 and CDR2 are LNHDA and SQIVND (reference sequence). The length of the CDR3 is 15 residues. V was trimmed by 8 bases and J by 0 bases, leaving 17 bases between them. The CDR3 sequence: CASSRIGGSSYEQYF. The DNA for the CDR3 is TGTGCCAGTTCGCGGATCGGGGGAAGCTCCTACGAGCAGTACTTC.

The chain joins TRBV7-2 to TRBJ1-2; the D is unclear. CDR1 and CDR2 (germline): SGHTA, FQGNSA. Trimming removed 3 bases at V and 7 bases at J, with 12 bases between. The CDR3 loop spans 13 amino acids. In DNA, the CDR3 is TGTGCCAGCAGCTTCCCGACACCCCTTGGCTACACCTTC. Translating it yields CASSFPTPLGYTF.

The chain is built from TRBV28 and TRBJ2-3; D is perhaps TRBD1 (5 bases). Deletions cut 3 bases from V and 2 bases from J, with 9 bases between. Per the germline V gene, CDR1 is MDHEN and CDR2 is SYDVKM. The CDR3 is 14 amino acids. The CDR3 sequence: CASSLLRVTDTQYF. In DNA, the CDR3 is TGTGCCAGCAGTTTGCTCAGGGTCACAGATACGCAGTATTTT.

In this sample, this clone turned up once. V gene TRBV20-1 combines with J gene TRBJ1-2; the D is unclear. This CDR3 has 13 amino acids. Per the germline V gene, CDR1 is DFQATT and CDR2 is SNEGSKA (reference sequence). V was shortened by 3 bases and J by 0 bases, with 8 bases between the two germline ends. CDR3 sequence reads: CSASHRTNYGYTF. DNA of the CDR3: TGCAGTGCTAGTCACAGAACTAACTATGGCTACACCTTC.

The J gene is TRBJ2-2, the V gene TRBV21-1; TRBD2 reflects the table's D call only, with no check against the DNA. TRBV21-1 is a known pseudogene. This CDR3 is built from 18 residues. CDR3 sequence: CASSNRTSGGSSTGELFF. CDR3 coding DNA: TGTGCCAGCAGCAACCGGACTAGCGGGGGGTCGAGCACCGGGGAGCTGTTTTTT.

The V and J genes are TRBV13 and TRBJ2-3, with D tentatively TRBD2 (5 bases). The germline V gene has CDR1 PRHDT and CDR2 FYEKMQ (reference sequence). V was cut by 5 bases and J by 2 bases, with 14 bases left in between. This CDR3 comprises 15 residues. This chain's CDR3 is CASSRRSDYTDTQYF. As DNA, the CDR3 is TGTGCCAGCAGCCGTCGGTCCGACTACACAGATACGCAGTATTTT.

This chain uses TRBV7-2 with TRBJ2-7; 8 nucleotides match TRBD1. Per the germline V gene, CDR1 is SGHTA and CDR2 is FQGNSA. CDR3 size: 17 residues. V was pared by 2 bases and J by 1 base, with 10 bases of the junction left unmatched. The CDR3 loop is CASSLSPTGVRSYEQYF. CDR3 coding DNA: TGTGCCAGCAGCTTATCCCCGACAGGGGTGAGGTCCTACGAGCAGTACTTC.

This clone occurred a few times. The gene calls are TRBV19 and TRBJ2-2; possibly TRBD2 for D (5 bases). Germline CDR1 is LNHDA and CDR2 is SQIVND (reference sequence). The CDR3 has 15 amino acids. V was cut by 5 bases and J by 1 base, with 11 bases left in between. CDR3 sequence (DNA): TGTGCCAGTAGTTCGGCGGGCTTGAACACCGGGGAGCTGTTTTTT. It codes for CASSSAGLNTGELFF.

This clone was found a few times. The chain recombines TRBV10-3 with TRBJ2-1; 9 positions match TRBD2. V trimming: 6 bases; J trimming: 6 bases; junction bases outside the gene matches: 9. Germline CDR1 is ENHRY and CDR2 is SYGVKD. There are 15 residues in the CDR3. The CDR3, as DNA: TGTGCCATCAGGGACGGGACTAGCAGACGCAATGAGCAGTTCTTC. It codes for CAIRDGTSRRNEQFF.

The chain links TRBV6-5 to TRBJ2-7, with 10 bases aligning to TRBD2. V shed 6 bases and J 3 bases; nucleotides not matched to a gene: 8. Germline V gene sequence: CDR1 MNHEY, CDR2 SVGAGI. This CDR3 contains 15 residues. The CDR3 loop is CASSSWTSGNYEQYF. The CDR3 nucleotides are TGTGCCAGCAGCTCTTGGACTAGCGGCAACTACGAGCAGTACTTC.

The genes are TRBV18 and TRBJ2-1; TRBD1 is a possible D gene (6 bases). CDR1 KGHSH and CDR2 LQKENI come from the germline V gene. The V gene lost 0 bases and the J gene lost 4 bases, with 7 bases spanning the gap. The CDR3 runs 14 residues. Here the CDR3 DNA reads TGTGCCAGCTCACCACCCGACAGGTACAATGAGCAGTTCTTC. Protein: CASSPPDRYNEQFF.

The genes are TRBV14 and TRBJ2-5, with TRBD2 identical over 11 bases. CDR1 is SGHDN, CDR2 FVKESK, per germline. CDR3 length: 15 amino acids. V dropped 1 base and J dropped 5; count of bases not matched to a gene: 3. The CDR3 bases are TGTGCCAGCAGCCAAGCGGCTAGCGGGAGGGAGACCCAGTACTTC. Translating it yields CASSQAASGRETQYF.

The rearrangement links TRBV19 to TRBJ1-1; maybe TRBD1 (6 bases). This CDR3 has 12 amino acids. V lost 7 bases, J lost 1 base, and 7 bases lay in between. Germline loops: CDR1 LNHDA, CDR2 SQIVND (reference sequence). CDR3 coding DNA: TGTGCCAGTACGACAGGGAACACTGAAGCTTTCTTT. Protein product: CASTTGNTEAFF.

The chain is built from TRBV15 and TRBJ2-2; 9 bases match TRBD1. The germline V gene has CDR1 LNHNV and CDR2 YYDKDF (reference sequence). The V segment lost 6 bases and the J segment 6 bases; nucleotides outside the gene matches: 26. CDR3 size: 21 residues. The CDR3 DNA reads TGTGCCACCAGTACCCCGGCCGGGACAGGGAGACAGATCCCCATGCCCGGGGAGCTGTTTTTT. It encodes CATSTPAGTGRQIPMPGELFF.

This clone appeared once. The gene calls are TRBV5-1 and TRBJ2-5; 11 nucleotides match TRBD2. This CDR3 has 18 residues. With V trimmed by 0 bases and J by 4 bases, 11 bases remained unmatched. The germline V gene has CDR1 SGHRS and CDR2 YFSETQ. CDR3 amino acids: CASSLVAGGPSIPETQYF. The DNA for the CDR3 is TGCGCCAGCAGCTTGGTAGCGGGAGGGCCGAGCATCCCAGAGACCCAGTACTTC.

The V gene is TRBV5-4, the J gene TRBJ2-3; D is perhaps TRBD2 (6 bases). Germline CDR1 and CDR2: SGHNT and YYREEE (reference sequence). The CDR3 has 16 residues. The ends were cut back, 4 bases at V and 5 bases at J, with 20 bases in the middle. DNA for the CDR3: TGTGCCAGCAGCCCATCCCTGACTAGTGTGGGAGATACGCAGTATTTT. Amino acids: CASSPSLTSVGDTQYF.

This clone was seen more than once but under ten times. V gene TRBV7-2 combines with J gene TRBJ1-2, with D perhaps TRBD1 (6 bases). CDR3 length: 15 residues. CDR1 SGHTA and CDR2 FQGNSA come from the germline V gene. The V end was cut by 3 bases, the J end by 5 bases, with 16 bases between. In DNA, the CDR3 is TGTGCCAGCAGCTTCATGGTAGGGGGAGGGTATGGCTACACCTTC. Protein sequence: CASSFMVGGGYGYTF.

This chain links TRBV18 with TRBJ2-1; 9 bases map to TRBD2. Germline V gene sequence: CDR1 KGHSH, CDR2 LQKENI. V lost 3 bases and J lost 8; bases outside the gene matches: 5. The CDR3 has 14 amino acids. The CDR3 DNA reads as TGTGCCAGCTCACCGCCAGCGGGGGGCCATGAGCAGTTCTTC. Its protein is CASSPPAGGHEQFF.

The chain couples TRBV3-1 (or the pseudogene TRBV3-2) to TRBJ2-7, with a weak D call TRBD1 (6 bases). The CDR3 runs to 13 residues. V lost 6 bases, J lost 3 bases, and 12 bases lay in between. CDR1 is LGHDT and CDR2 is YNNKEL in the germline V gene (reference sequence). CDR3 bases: TGTGCCAGCAGTCTTGTCAGGGGCTACGAGCAGTACTTC. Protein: CASSLVRGYEQYF.